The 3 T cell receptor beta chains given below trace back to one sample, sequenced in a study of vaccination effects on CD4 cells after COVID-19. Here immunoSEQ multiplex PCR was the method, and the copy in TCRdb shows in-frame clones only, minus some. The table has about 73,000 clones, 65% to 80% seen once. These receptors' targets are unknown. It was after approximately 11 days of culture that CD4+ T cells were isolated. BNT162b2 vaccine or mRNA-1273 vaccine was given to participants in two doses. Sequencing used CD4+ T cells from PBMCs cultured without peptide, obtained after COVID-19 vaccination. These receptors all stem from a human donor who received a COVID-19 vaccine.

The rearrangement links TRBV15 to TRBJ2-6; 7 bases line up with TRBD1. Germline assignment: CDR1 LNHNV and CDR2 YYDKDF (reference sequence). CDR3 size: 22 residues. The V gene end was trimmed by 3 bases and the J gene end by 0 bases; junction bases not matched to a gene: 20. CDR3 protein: CATSRLGRGGWSGGSGANVLTF. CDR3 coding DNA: TGTGCCACCAGCAGGCTGGGACGGGGCGGATGGTCAGGGGGCTCTGGGGCCAACGTCCTGACTTTC.

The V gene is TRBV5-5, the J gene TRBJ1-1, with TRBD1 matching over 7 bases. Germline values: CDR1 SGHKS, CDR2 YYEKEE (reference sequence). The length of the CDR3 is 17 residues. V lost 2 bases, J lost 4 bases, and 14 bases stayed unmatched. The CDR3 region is CASSLYPGTAVGTEAFF. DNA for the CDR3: TGTGCCAGCAGCTTATACCCTGGGACAGCAGTGGGCACTGAAGCTTTCTTT.

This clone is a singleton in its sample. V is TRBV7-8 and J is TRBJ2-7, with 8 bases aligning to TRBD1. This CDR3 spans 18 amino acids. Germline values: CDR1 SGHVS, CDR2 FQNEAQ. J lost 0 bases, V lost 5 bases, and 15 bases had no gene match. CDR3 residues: CASSPKSRTGGPSYEQYV. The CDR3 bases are TGTGCCAGCAGCCCCAAATCTCGCACAGGGGGACCCTCCTACGAGCAGTACGTC.